This TCR beta chain was sequenced for a study of cytomegalovirus exposure and HLA in healthy donors. Germline CDR1 KGHSH, CDR2 LQKENI. The CDR3 runs 15 residues. Trimming took off 1 base at V and 4 bases at J, with 13 bases between the two ends. Vbeta (60) and Jbeta (13) primers were used in the PCR. Repertoires were generated with immunoSEQ multiplex PCR, while TCRdb's copy carries only in-frame clones and drops some. This sample has 90,000 to 120,000 clones, with 82% found just once. The TCR comes from a man aged 30 to 45 in good health and CMV-seropositive. This sequence joins TRBV18 and TRBJ1-1, with no clear D. Sequencing was done on a sample of PBMCs. This chain's CDR3 is CASSPREGSGTEAFF. For the CDR3, the DNA is TGTGCCAGCTCACCACGGGAGGGTTCAGGCACTGAAGCTTTCTTT.